The 5 T cell receptor beta chains presented below share a single source sample, sequenced in a study of blood T cell repertoires in COVID-19. Sequencing used immunoSEQ multiplex PCR; TCRdb keeps in-frame clones, though not all of them. The top ten clones hold less than 25% of a sample with approximately 50,000 clones, 75% to 80% of them seen once. Sequencing was done on a sample of peripheral blood. The receptors derive from a man between 50 and 59 years old with active or convalescent COVID-19.

About this clone: A far larger clone is off by one base, so a read error is likely. This sample includes further DNA sequences coding for the same CDR3. The chain has TRBV19 and TRBJ1-1, with D possibly being TRBD1 (5 bases). This CDR3 has 13 residues. Trimming stripped 11 bases from V and 10 bases from J, with 23 bases between. Germline loops: CDR1 LNHDA, CDR2 SQIVND (reference sequence). The CDR3 spells CARHGGVGGGAFF. The CDR3 DNA reads as TGTGCCCGCCACGGGGGGGTGGGGGGGGGAGCTTTCTTT.

CDR3 sequence: CASSAQGRGTEAFF. Written as DNA, the CDR3 is TGTGCCAGCAGCGCTCAGGGGAGGGGAACTGAAGCTTTCTTT. The V call is TRBV25-1, the J call TRBJ1-1, with D possibly matching TRBD1 (6 bases). CDR1 and CDR2 (germline): MGHDK, SYGVNS. The CDR3 extends over 14 amino acids. V lost 6 bases to trimming and J lost 5 bases, with 16 bases between them.

The V call is TRBV5-6, the J call TRBJ2-5, with D uncertain. V was clipped by 5 bases and J by 3 bases, with 14 bases between them. CDR1 SGHDT and CDR2 YYEEEE come from the germline V gene. This CDR3 is 14 amino acids long. The CDR3 DNA follows: TGTGCCAGCAGTTACCCTAATATCGAAGAGACCCAGTACTTC. Encoded protein: CASSYPNIEETQYF.

A word on this clone: The identical CDR3 is also encoded by other nucleotide sequences in the sample. The chain combines TRBV6-5 with TRBJ2-7, with 9 bases aligning to TRBD1. This CDR3 has 15 amino acids. V was pared by 2 bases and J by 4 bases, with 6 bases of the junction left unmatched. Germline CDR1 MNHEY, CDR2 SVGAGI. The DNA of the CDR3 is TGTGCCAGCAGTTACCGAGGACAGGGGACTTACGAGCAGTACTTC. Its protein product is CASSYRGQGTYEQYF.

V usage is TRBV5-1 and J usage is TRBJ2-7; 7 positions match TRBD1. This CDR3 region has 14 residues. Trimming took 4 bases from V and 2 from J; bases not matched to a gene: 6. Germline V gives CDR1 SGHRS, CDR2 YFSETQ. The DNA for the CDR3 is TGCGCCAGCAGCGTCCAGGGGGACCCCTACGAGCAGTACTTC. This codes for CASSVQGDPYEQYF.